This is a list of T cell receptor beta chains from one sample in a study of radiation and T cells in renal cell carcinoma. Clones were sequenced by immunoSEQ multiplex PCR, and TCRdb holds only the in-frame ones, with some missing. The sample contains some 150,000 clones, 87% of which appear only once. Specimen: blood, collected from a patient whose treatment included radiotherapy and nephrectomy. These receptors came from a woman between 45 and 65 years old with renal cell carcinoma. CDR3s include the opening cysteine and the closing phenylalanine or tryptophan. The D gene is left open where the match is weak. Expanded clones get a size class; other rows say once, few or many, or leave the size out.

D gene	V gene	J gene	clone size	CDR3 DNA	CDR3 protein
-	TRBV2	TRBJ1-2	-	TGTGCCAGCAGTGAATGGAGCCCCTATGGCTACACCTTC	CASSEWSPYGYTF
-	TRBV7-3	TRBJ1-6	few	TGTGCCAGCAGTCAGAGCTCCTATAATTCACCCCTCCACTTT	CASSQSSYNSPLHF
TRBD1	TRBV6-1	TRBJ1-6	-	TGTGCCAGCAGTGGACTCTACCAACAGGGGGCAAATTCACCCCTCCACTTT	CASSGLYQQGANSPLHF
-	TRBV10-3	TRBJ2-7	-	TGTGCCATCAGTGAGTCGTCAAACACTCGCGAGCAGTACTTC	CAISESSNTREQYF
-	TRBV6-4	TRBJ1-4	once	TGTGCCAGCAGTGTCTGGGGGGGGCCGCTTCTTAAACTGTTTTTT	CASSVWGGPLLKLFF
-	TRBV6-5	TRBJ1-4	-	TGTGCCAGCAGTTACAACTTGGAAAAACTGTTTTTT	CASSYNLEKLFF
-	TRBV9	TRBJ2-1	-	TGTGCCAGCAGCGCCGAGACAGGAAACAATGAGCAGTTCTTC	CASSAETGNNEQFF
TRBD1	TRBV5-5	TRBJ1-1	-	TGTGCCAGCAGCCCCCGGACAGGGGTACTGAACACTGAAGCTTTCTTT	CASSPRTGVLNTEAFF
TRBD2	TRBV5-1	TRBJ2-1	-	TGCGCCAGCAGCTCTCACGTTAGCGGGGGCGCCTACAATGAGCAGTTCTTC	CASSSHVSGGAYNEQFF
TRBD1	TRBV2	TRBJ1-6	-	TGTGCCAGCAACAGGGACAGCAGCTCCTATAATTCACCCCTCCACTTT	CASNRDSSSYNSPLHF
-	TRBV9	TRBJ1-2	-	TGTGCCAGCAGCGTAGCTACCACATACGCTGGCTACACCTTC	CASSVATTYAGYTF
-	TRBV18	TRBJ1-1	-	TGTGCCAGCTCACCACGAACAGGGAACACTGAAGCTTTCTTT	CASSPRTGNTEAFF
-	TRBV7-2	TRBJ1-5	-	TGTGCCAGCAGCTCAGGGTTGCTTCAGCCCCAGCATTTT	CASSSGLLQPQHF
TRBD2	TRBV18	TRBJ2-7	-	TGTGCCAGCTCACCGGCTAGCGGGGGCTCTAGCTCCTACGAGCAGTACTTC	CASSPASGGSSSYEQYF
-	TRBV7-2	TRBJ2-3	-	TGTGCCAGCAGCTTAATTGGCAGCTACACAGATACGCAGTATTTT	CASSLIGSYTDTQYF
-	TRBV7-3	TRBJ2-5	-	TGTGCCAGCAGCTTAAGACAAGTTCAGCCACGAGAGACCCAGTACTTC	CASSLRQVQPRETQYF
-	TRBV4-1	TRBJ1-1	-	TGCGCCAGCAAGGGGGGTGGGTTGTGGAACACTGAAGCTTTCTTT	CASKGGGLWNTEAFF
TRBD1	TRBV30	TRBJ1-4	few	TGTGCCTGGAGTCCCGGGACAGGGTCGAATGAAAAACTGTTTTTT	CAWSPGTGSNEKLFF
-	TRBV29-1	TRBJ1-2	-	TGCAGCGTTGAAGGTCGGAGGGAGGATGGCTACACCTTC	CSVEGRREDGYTF
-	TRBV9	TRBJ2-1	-	TGTGCCAGCAGCCCTCGAGTAGGATACTGGAATGAGCAGTTCTTC	CASSPRVGYWNEQFF
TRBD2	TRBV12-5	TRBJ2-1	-	TGTGCTAGTGGTTTGGGGACTAGCGGACACAATGAGCAGTTCTTC	CASGLGTSGHNEQFF
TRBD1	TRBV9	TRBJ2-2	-	TGTGCCAGCAGCGTAGGACAGGGGACCGGGGAGCTGTTTTTT	CASSVGQGTGELFF
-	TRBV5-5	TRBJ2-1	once	TGTGCCAGCAGCTTGGTACCCGGTGAGCAGTTCTTC	CASSLVPGEQFF
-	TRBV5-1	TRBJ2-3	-	TGCGCCAGCAGTTCTGAGGCCACAGATACGCAGTATTTT	CASSSEATDTQYF
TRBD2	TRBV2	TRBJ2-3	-	TGTGCCAGCAGTGAACCGTCTGACGGCGCGGGGGGTACAGATACGCAGTATTTT	CASSEPSDGAGGTDTQYF
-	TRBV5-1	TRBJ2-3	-	TGCGCCAGCAGCTCAGGGGCCCCGTCATTTGATACGCAGTATTTT	CASSSGAPSFDTQYF
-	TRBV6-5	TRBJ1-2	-	TGTGCCAGCAGCCCGATTGCTAACTATGGCTACACCTTC	CASSPIANYGYTF
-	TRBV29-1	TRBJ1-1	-	TGCAGCGCGACAGAGAACACTGAAGCTTTCTTT	CSATENTEAFF
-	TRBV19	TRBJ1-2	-	TGTGCCAGTACCCCCGGGCCCGAGGGGTATGGCTACACCTTC	CASTPGPEGYGYTF
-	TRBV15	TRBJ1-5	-	TGTGCCACCAGCAGAGACAGGGGAAGCAATCAGCCCCAGCATTTT	CATSRDRGSNQPQHF
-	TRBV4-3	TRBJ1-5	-	TGCGCCAGCAGCCAAGATCGTGGGGTGGGGAGCAATCAGCCCCAGCATTTT	CASSQDRGVGSNQPQHF
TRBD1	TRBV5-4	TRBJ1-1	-	TGTGCCAGCAGCGAGGGGGCGCGCACTGAAGCTTTCTTT	CASSEGARTEAFF
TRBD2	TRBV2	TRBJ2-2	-	TGTGCCAGCAGTGTAAAGCGGGGAACCGGGGAGCTGTTTTTT	CASSVKRGTGELFF
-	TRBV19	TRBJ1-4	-	TGTGCCAGTAGAGCCGGACGGGTCGGATCTAATGAAAAACTGTTTTTT	CASRAGRVGSNEKLFF
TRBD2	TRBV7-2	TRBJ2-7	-	TGTGCCAGCAGCCTTACAATCGGGGGGGCCGGGTACGAGCAGTACTTC	CASSLTIGGAGYEQYF
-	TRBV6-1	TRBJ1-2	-	TGTGCCAGCATGGCGGTAGAGGATGGCTACACCTTC	CASMAVEDGYTF
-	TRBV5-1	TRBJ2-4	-	TGCGCCAGCAGCTTGGCTGGGTATAGCATTCAGTACTTC	CASSLAGYSIQYF
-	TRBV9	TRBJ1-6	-	TGTGCCAGCAGCCCTGCGGCAGGGAGTTCACCCCTCCACTTT	CASSPAAGSSPLHF
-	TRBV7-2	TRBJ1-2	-	TGTGCCAGCACTATAGGGACCGAGGGGGGCTACACCTTC	CASTIGTEGGYTF
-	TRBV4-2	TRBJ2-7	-	TGTGCCAGCAGCCAAGACTGGGAGGGGGCTTACGAGCAGTACTTC	CASSQDWEGAYEQYF
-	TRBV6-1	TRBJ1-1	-	TGTGCCAGCAGTGATCGCAGGGTCACTGAAGCTTTCTTT	CASSDRRVTEAFF
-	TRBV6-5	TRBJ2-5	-	TGTGCCAGCGGAAGAAGCGGGCGAGAGACCCAGTACTTC	CASGRSGRETQYF
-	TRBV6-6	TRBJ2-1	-	TGTGCCAGCAGTTACGGCCAGGGGAAAGGCCACAATGAGCAGTTCTTC	CASSYGQGKGHNEQFF
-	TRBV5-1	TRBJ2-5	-	TGCGCCAGCAGCTTATCAACCGTTGAGACTAAGACCCAGTACTTC	CASSLSTVETKTQYF
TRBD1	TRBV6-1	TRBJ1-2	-	TGTGCCAGCAGCGCGGACAGGGTCGCTGGCTACACCTTC	CASSADRVAGYTF
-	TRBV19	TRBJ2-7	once	TGTGCCAGTAGTACCCAGGGTGGGACGGCCACCCCCTACGAGCAGTACTTC	CASSTQGGTATPYEQYF
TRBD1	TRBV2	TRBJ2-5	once	TGTGCCAGCAGAACGGCAGGGGGAGAGACCCAGTACTTC	CASRTAGGETQYF
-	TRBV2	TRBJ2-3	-	TGTGCCAGCAGTGGGGTAGCCACAGATACGCAGTATTTT	CASSGVATDTQYF
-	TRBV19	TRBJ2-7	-	TGTGCCAGTAGTGTCACAGGGTCCGCGAACTACGAGCAGTACTTC	CASSVTGSANYEQYF
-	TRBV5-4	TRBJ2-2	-	TGTGCCAGCAGCTTGGGCGGGGGCGCATACGGGGAGCTGTTTTTT	CASSLGGGAYGELFF
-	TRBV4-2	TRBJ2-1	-	TGTGCCAGCAGCCAAGGGGGACCGTTCAATGAGCAGTTCTTC	CASSQGGPFNEQFF
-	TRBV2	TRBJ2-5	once	TGTGCCAGCAGTGTGGGGGAGACCCAGTACTTC	CASSVGETQYF
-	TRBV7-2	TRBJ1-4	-	TGTGCCAGCAGCTTAGGCTTAGCAACTAATGAAAAACTGTTTTTT	CASSLGLATNEKLFF
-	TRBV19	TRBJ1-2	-	TGTGCCAGTAGATACAGGGACCTATCCTATGGCTACACCTTC	CASRYRDLSYGYTF
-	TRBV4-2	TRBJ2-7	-	TGTGCCAGCAGCCAAGTTCTTTCGGTGGGGGCCTACGAGCAGTACTTC	CASSQVLSVGAYEQYF
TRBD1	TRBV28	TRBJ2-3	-	TGTGCCAGCAGTCCTCGGACAGGGCCAGATACGCAGTATTTT	CASSPRTGPDTQYF
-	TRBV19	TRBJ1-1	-	TGTGCCAGCACCTGGAACACTGAAGCTTTCTTT	CASTWNTEAFF
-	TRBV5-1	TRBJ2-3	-	TGCGCCAGCAGCTTGGCCACAGATACGCAGTATTTT	CASSLATDTQYF
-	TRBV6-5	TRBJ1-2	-	TGTGCCAGCAGGCGGGACTATCTCAACTATGGCTACACCTTC	CASRRDYLNYGYTF